A single sample gave rise to the 22 T cell receptor beta chains below, sequenced in a study of blood T cell repertoires in COVID-19. Here immunoSEQ multiplex PCR was the method, and the copy in TCRdb shows in-frame clones only, minus some. The data show 200,000 to 250,000 clones, with approximately 86% seen just once and 3% to 4.5% held by the top ten. The sample taken for sequencing was peripheral blood. The receptors stem from a woman over 75 with acute or convalescent COVID-19.

The chain carries TRBV5-5 and TRBJ2-7; 7 bases map to TRBD2. The junction had 11 bases not matched to a gene; V was cut back by 8 bases and J by 0 bases. The CDR3 contains 15 residues. Germline assignment: CDR1 SGHKS and CDR2 YYEKEE (reference sequence). The CDR3, as DNA: TGTGCCAGTAACCGACTAGCTGACTTCTCCTACGAGCAGTACTTC. This gives the protein CASNRLADFSYEQYF.

This clone has just one count. J is TRBJ2-1 and V is TRBV6-5, with 7 bases aligning to TRBD1. In germline, CDR1 is MNHEY, CDR2 SVGAGI. Trimming cost V 8 bases and J 4 bases; bases outside gene matches: 5. This CDR3 contains 13 residues. CDR3 amino acids: CASGDRAYNEQFF. CDR3 in DNA: TGTGCCAGCGGGGACAGAGCGTACAATGAGCAGTTCTTC.

V and J are TRBV25-1 and TRBJ1-6, with TRBD1 matching over 12 bases. The germline CDR1 and CDR2 sequences are MGHDK and SYGVNS. The ends lost 5 bases at V and 8 bases at J; junction bases unmatched: 4. CDR3 length: 15 residues. CDR3 in amino acids: CASSLGTGGDSPLHF. The CDR3 DNA reads as TGTGCCAGCAGTCTAGGGACAGGGGGCGATTCACCCCTCCACTTT.

The chain combines TRBV7-2 with TRBJ2-3, with a possible D match to TRBD1 (6 bases). V lost 8 bases to trimming and J lost 2 bases, with 14 bases between them. CDR3 size: 14 residues. Germline V lookup: CDR1 SGHTA, CDR2 FQGNSA. CDR3 nucleotides: TGTGCCAGCCTGATGGACAGAATCACAGATACGCAGTATTTT. Protein product: CASLMDRITDTQYF.

The J gene is TRBJ1-1, the V gene TRBV19; no definite D call. This CDR3 is built from 14 residues. CDR1 LNHDA and CDR2 SQIVND come from the germline V gene (reference sequence). Trimming took off 1 base at V and 5 bases at J, with 11 bases between the two ends. CDR3 nucleotides: TGTGCCAGTAGTATAGGCGGCAGTTCAACTGAAGCTTTCTTT. Translating it yields CASSIGGSSTEAFF.

This clone was seen a few times. This chain's CDR3 is CASSLEPKAGEQYF. The CDR3 DNA reads as TGTGCCAGCAGCTTAGAGCCTAAGGCGGGGGAACAGTACTTC. The gene calls are TRBV11-2 and TRBJ2-5, with 7 nucleotides matching TRBD2. The germline CDR1 and CDR2 sequences are SGHAT and FQNNGV. CDR3 size: 14 residues. J gave up 11 bases and V 0 bases, and 9 bases lay outside the gene matches. The full variable domain, in which reference TRBV11-2 and TRBJ2-5 provide the parts outside the CDR3, is EAGVAQSPRYKIIEKRQSVAFWCNPISGHATLYWYQQILGQGPKLLIQFQNNGVVDDSQLPKDRFSAERLKGVDSTLKIQPAKLEDSAVYLCASSLEPKAGEQYFGPGTRLLVL.

This clone has only a few counts. The rearrangement links TRBV24-1 to TRBJ2-5; D perhaps matches TRBD1 (6 bases). V was trimmed by 3 bases and J by 3 bases, leaving 10 bases between them. This CDR3 comprises 14 residues. Germline V CDR1 and CDR2: KGHDR, SFDVKD. The CDR3 loop reads CATSDAGQKETQYF. CDR3 nucleotides: TGTGCCACCAGTGATGCTGGACAGAAAGAGACCCAGTACTTC.

This chain connects TRBV7-2 to TRBJ2-7; 7 bases match TRBD1. Germline V gives CDR1 SGHTA, CDR2 FQGNSA. J lost 4 bases, V lost 4 bases, and 13 bases had no gene match. There are 16 residues in the CDR3. CDR3: CASSSPDWDRQYEQYF. CDR3 in DNA: TGTGCCAGCAGCTCCCCAGACTGGGACAGACAATACGAGCAGTACTTC.

The rearrangement links TRBV2 to TRBJ1-1; 8 positions agree with TRBD1. Germline CDR1 and CDR2: SNHLY and FYNNEI. Trimming took 6 bases from V and 0 from J; bases not matched to a gene: 15. The CDR3 is made up of 18 amino acids. The CDR3 loop is CASSQSGRQGPVNTEAFF. For the CDR3, the DNA is TGTGCCAGCAGCCAAAGTGGAAGACAGGGGCCTGTGAACACTGAAGCTTTCTTT.

V and J are TRBV29-1 and TRBJ1-1; D gene ambiguous. The germline CDR1 and CDR2 sequences are SQVTM and ANQGSEA. The CDR3 loop spans 14 amino acids. Trimming stripped 7 bases from V and 1 base from J, with 16 bases between. The CDR3 here is CSGSGITENTEAFF. CDR3 sequence (DNA): TGCAGCGGGTCCGGCATAACAGAGAACACTGAAGCTTTCTTT.

This clone has only a few counts. This chain joins TRBV18 and TRBJ1-1, with 7 bases matching TRBD1. V shed 2 bases and J 0 bases; nucleotides not matched to a gene: 3. From germline, CDR1 is KGHSH and CDR2 LQKENI. This CDR3 is 15 amino acids long. CDR3 region: CASSPRDRVNTEAFF. Here the CDR3 DNA reads TGTGCCAGCTCACCAAGGGACAGAGTGAACACTGAAGCTTTCTTT.

The chain has TRBV3-1 (or the pseudogene TRBV3-2) and TRBJ1-2; no firm D call. V was shortened by 0 bases and J by 8 bases, with 16 bases between the two germline ends. The CDR3 has 15 amino acids. Germline CDR1 LGHDT, CDR2 YNNKEL (reference sequence). The CDR3 loop is CASSQDSTARSGYTF. CDR3 coding DNA: TGTGCCAGCAGCCAAGATTCTACAGCCCGATCGGGCTACACCTTC.

The chain couples TRBV11-3 to TRBJ1-4, with D tentatively TRBD1 (5 bases). V dropped 6 bases and J dropped 0 bases, with 14 bases sitting between them. This CDR3 has 16 residues. Germline V lookup: CDR1 SGHNT, CDR2 YENEEA. CDR3 bases: TGTGCCAGCAGAGACCGACAGACCACAACTAATGAAAAACTGTTTTTT. As protein: CASRDRQTTTNEKLFF.

This chain uses TRBV18 with TRBJ1-2; 7 bases are a match to TRBD1. CDR3 length: 12 residues. The ends lost 4 bases at V and 10 bases at J; junction bases unmatched: 6. Germline CDR1 is KGHSH and CDR2 is LQKENI. Here the CDR3 reads CASSLRQGLYTF. Written as DNA, the CDR3 is TGTGCCAGCTCACTTCGACAGGGCCTCTACACCTTC. The whole variable domain, filled in from reference TRBV18 and TRBJ1-2, reads NAGVMQNPRHLVRRRGQEARLRCSPMKGHSHVYWYRQLPEEGLKFMVYLQKENIIDESGMPKERFSAEFPKEGPSILRIQQVVRGDSAAYFCASSLRQGLYTFGSGTRLTVV.

The rearrangement joins TRBV11-1 to TRBJ2-7; 7 nucleotides align to TRBD1. The germline V gene encodes CDR1 SGHAT and CDR2 FQDESV (reference sequence). The V gene end was trimmed by 5 bases and the J gene end by 0 bases; junction bases not matched to a gene: 7. This CDR3 is 15 amino acids long. The chain's CDR3 is CASSPTGSLSYEQYF. CDR3 nucleotides: TGTGCCAGCAGCCCGACAGGGTCCCTCTCCTACGAGCAGTACTTC.

This rearrangement joins TRBV6-5 to TRBJ1-1; 12 bases align to TRBD1. The junction had 4 bases not matched to a gene; V was cut back by 5 bases and J by 6 bases. The CDR3 spans 14 residues. CDR1 MNHEY and CDR2 SVGAGI come from the germline V gene. In DNA, the CDR3 is TGTGCCAGCAGTCGGGACAGGGGGCTCTCTGAAGCTTTCTTT. Its protein product is CASSRDRGLSEAFF.

This chain connects TRBV4-3 to TRBJ1-2; tentative D call: TRBD1 (5 bases). V lost 1 base and J lost 5, with 8 bases in between. The CDR3 contains 13 residues. Germline V gene lookup returns CDR1 LGHNA and CDR2 YSLEER. CDR3 sequence: CASSQVGQYGYTF. Here the CDR3 DNA reads TGCGCCAGCAGCCAAGTGGGGCAGTATGGCTACACCTTC.

V usage is TRBV7-6 and J usage is TRBJ2-1, with D possibly TRBD1 on 5 matching bases. The germline CDR1 and CDR2 sequences are SGHVS and FNYEAQ. The CDR3 runs 14 residues. Trimming removed 5 bases from V and 12 bases from J, with 20 bases in between. CDR3 sequence reads: CASSPSFIRGSQFF. The DNA of the CDR3 is TGTGCCAGCAGCCCCAGTTTTATTAGGGGCTCGCAGTTCTTC. Combining the CDR3 with reference TRBV7-6 and TRBJ2-1 gives the whole variable domain GAGVSQSPRYKVTKRGQDVALRCDPISGHVSLYWYRQALGQGPEFLTYFNYEAQQDKSGLPNDRFSAERPEGSISTLTIQRTEQRDSAMYRCASSPSFIRGSQFFGPGTRLTVL.

This rearrangement joins TRBV3-1 (or the pseudogene TRBV3-2) to TRBJ1-2, with D possibly being TRBD1 (6 bases). From germline, CDR1 is LGHDT and CDR2 YNNKEL (reference sequence). With 1 base removed from V and 5 bases from J, the gap between germline ends came to 11 bases. CDR3 size: 14 residues. The CDR3 DNA follows: TGTGCCAGCAGCCAAGCACAGGGTTATTATGGCTACACCTTC. Protein product: CASSQAQGYYGYTF.

V gene TRBV7-2 combines with J gene TRBJ1-2; D gene ambiguous. V lost 0 bases, J lost 8 bases, and 13 bases lay in between. The germline CDR1 and CDR2 sequences are SGHTA and FQGNSA. The CDR3 runs to 14 residues. The CDR3 region is CASSLATDLAGYTF. CDR3 sequence (DNA): TGTGCCAGCAGCTTAGCTACGGATTTAGCGGGCTACACCTTC.

The chain is built from TRBV13 and TRBJ1-6, with no clear D. Trimming stripped 3 bases from V and 4 bases from J, with 7 bases between. This CDR3 has 14 amino acids. Germline loops: CDR1 PRHDT, CDR2 FYEKMQ (reference sequence). The CDR3, as DNA: TGTGCCAGCAGCTTTGGAGGGTATAATTCACCCCTCCACTTT. Amino acid sequence: CASSFGGYNSPLHF. Full variable domain (outside the CDR3, taken from reference TRBV13 and TRBJ1-6): AAGVIQSPRHLIKEKRETATLKCYPIPRHDTVYWYQQGPGQDPQFLISFYEKMQSDKGSIPDRFSAQQFSDYHSELNMSSLELGDSALYFCASSFGGYNSPLHFGNGTRLTVT.

J is TRBJ2-2 and V is TRBV7-3; D unclear. Between the trimmed V and J ends, which lost 2 bases and 0 bases, there was a span of 7 bases. This CDR3 spans 15 amino acids. The germline V gene encodes CDR1 SGHTA and CDR2 FQGTGA. The CDR3 coding sequence is TGTGCCAGCAGCTTAGGGCAACCGAACACCGGGGAGCTGTTTTTT. Encoded protein: CASSLGQPNTGELFF.